This entry lists 4 T cell receptor beta chains sequenced from one sample in a study of blood T cell repertoires in COVID-19. The repertoire was sequenced with immunoSEQ multiplex PCR; TCRdb's copy has only in-frame clones and lacks some. In the table there are 400,000 to 550,000 clones, 70% to 90% of which are singletons. The sequencing input was PBMCs or T cells enriched from blood (not recorded which). These receptors were taken from a woman aged 18-30 years with acute COVID-19.

The chain combines TRBV7-2 with TRBJ1-4; 7 nucleotides align to TRBD1. The CDR3 length is 19 residues. The germline V gene encodes CDR1 SGHTA and CDR2 FQGNSA. V lost 6 bases to trimming and J lost 0 bases; unmatched junction nucleotides: 16. CDR3 nucleotides: TGTGCCAGCAGAATATCTCACCCGGGACAGAACTCAACTAATGAAAAACTGTTTTTT. Encoded protein: CASRISHPGQNSTNEKLFF.

V and J are TRBV2 and TRBJ2-3; no clear D gene. In germline, CDR1 is SNHLY, CDR2 FYNNEI. The CDR3 covers 12 residues. V was shortened by 10 bases and J by 0 bases, with 8 bases between the two germline ends. CDR3 coding DNA: TGTGCCACACAATCTAGCACAGATACGCAGTATTTT. This translates into CATQSSTDTQYF.

This clone was observed a handful of times. This chain connects TRBV29-1 to TRBJ1-1; D unresolved. This CDR3 region has 13 residues. Germline CDR1 reads SQVTM; CDR2 reads ANQGSEA. Trimming removed 4 bases from V and 0 bases from J, with 9 bases in between. This CDR3 is CSVGQILNTEAFF. The DNA of the CDR3 is TGCAGCGTTGGGCAGATTCTGAACACTGAAGCTTTCTTT.

The chain is built from TRBV11-2 and TRBJ1-2; 7 bases match TRBD1. CDR3 length equals 14 residues. The ends lost 3 bases at V and 4 bases at J; junction bases unmatched: 5. The germline V gene encodes CDR1 SGHAT and CDR2 FQNNGV. The CDR3 sequence: CASSLGQTIYGYTF. DNA for the CDR3: TGTGCCAGCAGCTTGGGACAGACTATCTATGGCTACACCTTC.